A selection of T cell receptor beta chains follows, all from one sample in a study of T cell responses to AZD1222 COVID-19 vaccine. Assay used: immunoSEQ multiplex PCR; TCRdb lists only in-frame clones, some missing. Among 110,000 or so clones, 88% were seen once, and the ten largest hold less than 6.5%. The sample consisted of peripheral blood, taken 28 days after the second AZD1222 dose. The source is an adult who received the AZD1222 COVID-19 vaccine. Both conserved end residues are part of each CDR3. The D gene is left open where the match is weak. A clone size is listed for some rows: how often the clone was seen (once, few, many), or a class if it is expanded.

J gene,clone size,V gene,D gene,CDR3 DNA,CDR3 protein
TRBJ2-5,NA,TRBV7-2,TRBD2,TGTGCCAGCTCAGCGCCTTTGCGGGGGGGCCGCAGTCAGGGGACCCAGTACTTC,CASSAPLRGGRSQGTQYF
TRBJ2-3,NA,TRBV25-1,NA,TGTGCCAGCAGTGATCCGAGGACAGAGGCAGATACGCAGTATTTT,CASSDPRTEADTQYF
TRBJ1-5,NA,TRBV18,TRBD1,TGTGCCAGCTCACCTCAAGGACAGGGCAGTCAGCCCCAGCATTTT,CASSPQGQGSQPQHF
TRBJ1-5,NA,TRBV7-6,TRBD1,TGTGCCAGCAGCAGGGACAGTTATAGCAATCAGCCCCAGCATTTT,CASSRDSYSNQPQHF
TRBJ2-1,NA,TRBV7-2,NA,TGTGCCAGCAGCTTCCCCGGTCTCTGGAATGAGCAGTTCTTC,CASSFPGLWNEQFF
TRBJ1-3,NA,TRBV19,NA,TGTGCCAGTAGTAAAGGATGGTCTGGAAACACCATATATTTT,CASSKGWSGNTIYF
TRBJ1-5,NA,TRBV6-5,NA,TGTGCCAGCAGTTACTCCCGTCAGAGCAATCAGCCCCAGCATTTT,CASSYSRQSNQPQHF
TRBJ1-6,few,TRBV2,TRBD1,TGTGCCAGCAACCCCGACAGGGTACTAAATTCACCCCTCCACTTT,CASNPDRVLNSPLHF
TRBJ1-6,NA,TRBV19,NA,TGTGCCAGTAATAGTAACTATAATTCACCCCTCCACTTT,CASNSNYNSPLHF
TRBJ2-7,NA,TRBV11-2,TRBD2,TGTGCCAGCAGCCCACGGACTAGCGGGGGCCCATCCCACTTC,CASSPRTSGGPSHF
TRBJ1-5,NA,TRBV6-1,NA,TGTGCCAGCAGTGAAATCTACAGATGGAATCAGCCCCAGCATTTT,CASSEIYRWNQPQHF
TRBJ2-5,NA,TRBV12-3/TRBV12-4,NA,TGTGCCAGCATTCCGACTGGGCCATGCGCCCAGTACTTC,CASIPTGPCAQYF
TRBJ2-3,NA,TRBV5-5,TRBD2,TGTGCCAGCAGCTTGGCGTCCAGCGGGGGAGACACAGATACGCAGTATTTT,CASSLASSGGDTDTQYF
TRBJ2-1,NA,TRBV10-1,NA,TGCGCCAGCAGTGAGAAGGAGGTCCGCTCCTACAATGAGCAGTTCTTC,CASSEKEVRSYNEQFF
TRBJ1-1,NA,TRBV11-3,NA,TGTGCCAGCAGCCCCAGACAGGACTCAGAAGCTTTCTTT,CASSPRQDSEAFF
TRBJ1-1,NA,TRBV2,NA,TGTGCCAGCAACCCATTTCTCAGTAACACTGAAGCTTTCTTT,CASNPFLSNTEAFF
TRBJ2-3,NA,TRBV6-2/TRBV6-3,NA,TGTGCCAGCAGTTACGGGACTGTATCAGATACGCAGTATTTT,CASSYGTVSDTQYF
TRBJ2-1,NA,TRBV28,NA,TGTGCCAGCAGTCAAGACGACACTAAGCAGTTCTTC,CASSQDDTKQFF
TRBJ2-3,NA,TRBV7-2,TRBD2,TGTGCCAGCAGCTCAGGGACTAGCGGGGGGGCCACAGATACGCAGTATTTT,CASSSGTSGGATDTQYF
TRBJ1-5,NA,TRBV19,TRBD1,TGTGCCAGTAGTACAACAGGGACAGAGCAGCCCCAGCATTTT,CASSTTGTEQPQHF
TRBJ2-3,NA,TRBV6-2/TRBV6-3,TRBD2,TGTGCCAGCATCCCTAGCGGGGGGGGCGATACGCAGTATTTT,CASIPSGGGDTQYF
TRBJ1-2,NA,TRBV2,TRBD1,TGTGCCAGCACTTTGGACAGGGGCCACTATGGCTACACCTTC,CASTLDRGHYGYTF
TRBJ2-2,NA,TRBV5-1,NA,TGCGCCAGCAGCTTGATCAGGGTTCGGGTCACCGGGGAGCTGTTTTTT,CASSLIRVRVTGELFF
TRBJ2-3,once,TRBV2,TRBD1,TGTGCCAGCAGTGCGGACAGGTTAAGCACAGATACGCAGTATTTT,CASSADRLSTDTQYF
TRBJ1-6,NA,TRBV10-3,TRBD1,TGTGCCATCAGTGAAGAGGACAGGGCCCTCCACTTT,CAISEEDRALHF
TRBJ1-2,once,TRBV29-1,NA,TGCAGCGTCGGGACTAACTATGGCTACACCTTC,CSVGTNYGYTF
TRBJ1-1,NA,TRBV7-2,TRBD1,TGTGCCAGCAGCCACTCAGGGGGAGCGAGACGGGACACTGAAGCTTTCTTT,CASSHSGGARRDTEAFF
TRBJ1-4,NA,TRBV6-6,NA,TGTGCCAGCAGTTATGGGTCGGGGACTAATGAAAAACTGTTTTTT,CASSYGSGTNEKLFF
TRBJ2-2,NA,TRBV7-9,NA,TGTGCCAGCAGCTTGGGGAGCGTTGACACCGGGGAGCTGTTTTTT,CASSLGSVDTGELFF
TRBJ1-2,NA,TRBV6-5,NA,TGTGCCAGCAACGGGGGCGGCTATGGCTACACCTTC,CASNGGGYGYTF
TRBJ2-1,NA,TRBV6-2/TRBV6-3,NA,TGTGCCAGCCGTTTCCGGGGTTTAGCTTCGGTTGAGCAGTTCTTC,CASRFRGLASVEQFF
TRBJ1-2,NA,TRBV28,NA,TGTGCCAGCATGACGGGACCTAACTATGGCTACACCTTC,CASMTGPNYGYTF
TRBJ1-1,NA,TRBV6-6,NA,TGTGCCAGCAGTTACGAGGACACTGAAGCTTTCTTT,CASSYEDTEAFF
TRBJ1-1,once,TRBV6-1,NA,TGTGCCAGCAGTGAATACAGAAATATGAACACTGAAGCTTTCTTT,CASSEYRNMNTEAFF
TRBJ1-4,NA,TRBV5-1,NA,TGCGCCAGCAGCTTGGGGGAGGGATTGGAAAAACTGTTTTTT,CASSLGEGLEKLFF
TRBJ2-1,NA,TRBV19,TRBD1,TGTGCCAGTAGTATCCTAGACAGGGACGGGAATGAGCAGTTCTTC,CASSILDRDGNEQFF
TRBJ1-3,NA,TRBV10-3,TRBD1,TGTGCCATCAGCCGACAGGGCTCTGGAAACACCATATATTTT,CAISRQGSGNTIYF
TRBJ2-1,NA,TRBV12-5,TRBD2,TGTGCTAGTGGTTTGCGGTCGGCGGGGGTCTACGACAATGAGCAGTTCTTC,CASGLRSAGVYDNEQFF
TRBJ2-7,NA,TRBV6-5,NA,TGTGCCAGCAGTTCTGGCGGCTTCGGCTCCTACGAGCAGTACTTC,CASSSGGFGSYEQYF
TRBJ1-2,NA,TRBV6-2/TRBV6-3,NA,TGTGCCAGCAGTTACTCGACGAAGGAGGGTTTGTCCTTC,CASSYSTKEGLSF
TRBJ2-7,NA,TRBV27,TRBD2,TGTGCCAGCAGTAAAATGAAGGCTAGCGGATGGAGGGACCGCTACGAGCAGTACTTC,CASSKMKASGWRDRYEQYF
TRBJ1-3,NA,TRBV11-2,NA,TGTGCCAGCAGCTTAGACTACTCTGGAAACACCATATATTTT,CASSLDYSGNTIYF
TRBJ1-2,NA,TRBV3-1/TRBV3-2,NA,TGTGCCAGCAGCCAAATCCCGGGAGTCTATGGCTACACCTTC,CASSQIPGVYGYTF
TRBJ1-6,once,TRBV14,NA,TGTGCCAGCAGCCAAACAGTAAATAATTCACCCCTCCACTTT,CASSQTVNNSPLHF
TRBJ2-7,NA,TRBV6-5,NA,TGTGCCAGCAGTTACTCTTTGGACAATAAGCAGTACTTC,CASSYSLDNKQYF
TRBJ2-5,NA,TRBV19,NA,TGTGCCAGTAGTCTGGGGAGTGCGGGCTACCAAGAGACCCAGTACTTC,CASSLGSAGYQETQYF
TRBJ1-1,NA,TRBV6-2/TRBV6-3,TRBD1,TGTGCCAGCAGTTACTCGGAAGACAGGGGGGACACTGAAGCTTTCTTT,CASSYSEDRGDTEAFF